The subject of this entry is one TCR beta chain. This clone occurred once. The specificity of this receptor is unknown. The record has no base qualities; no much larger clone is one base away. For sequencing of the TCRbeta CDR3 region, genomic DNA was extracted from the sorted cells. The immunoSEQ Assay was used to sequence the TCRbeta CDR3 regions. As stored in TCRdb, this immuneACCESS dataset retains in-frame rearrangements with V and J assigned. A fraction of the clones does not appear; measured against another copy, unresolved V genes explain less than half of the discrepancy, and the remainder lacks a known reason. The sample table shows about 25,000 clones, and 70% to 90% are seen once. Roughly two fifths of the sample rests with the top ten. These data belong to a study of OX40 agonist ivuxolimab in advanced cancers. In the study overall: The costimulatory receptor OX40 (CD134) was targeted by ivuxolimab, a fully human IgG2 agonistic monoclonal antibody. Intravenous ivuxolimab was administered to patients every 2 weeks at six dose levels: 0.01, 0.1, 0.3, 1.5, 3 and 10 mg/kg. Among the roughly 50 dose-escalation patients, some 20 had hepatocellular carcinoma, some 15 melanoma, 9 renal cell carcinoma and 9 head and neck cancer. In the dose-escalation cohort, more than 80% of patients were male, and the mean age was around 65 years with a range of roughly 20 to 79. Patients were allowed to have had prior anti-PD-1, anti-PD-L1 or anti-CTLA-4 therapy, and 30% to 40% of the dose-escalation patients had previously received checkpoint inhibitors. Three dose-escalation patients achieved partial responses, one with hepatocellular carcinoma and two with cutaneous melanoma. Peripheral TCRbeta sequencing aimed to test whether ivuxolimab altered TCR sequence diversity and caused clonal T-cell expansion. The monotherapy dose-escalation portion (N of about 50 patients) of the phase I ivuxolimab trial is reported in the paper.

Overall study results and their limits: In partial responders in the 0.1-3.0 mg/kg groups, normalized peripheral clonal expansion was found to be among the lowest, especially among CD8+ T cells. On average, CD8+ T cells showed more expanded clones than CD4+ T cells after ivuxolimab. At doses from 0.1 to 3.0 mg/kg, clonal expansion was seen in both CD4+ and CD8+ blood T cells between baseline and week 6. Low levels of normalized T-cell clonal expansion were also seen in some nonresponding patients. Which antigens the clonally expanded peripheral T cells were specific for was not determined.

The germline V gene (reference sequence) provides CDR1 LNHDA and CDR2 SQIVND. Its CDR3 holds 15 amino acids, cysteine through phenylalanine. The read is trimmed to its CDR3 DNA, 45 bases read in frame from base 1. Germline trimming: 3 bases from V, 2 bases from J; junction bases outside gene matches: 3. Patients with autoimmune disease history or receiving systemic immunosuppression were excluded from the trial. Peripheral blood for TCR sequencing was drawn from every dose cohort at baseline, at cycle 4 day 1 and at cycle 7 day 1. The samples were drawn from a first-in-human, open-label, multicenter phase I dose-escalation trial of ivuxolimab. Adults with locally advanced or metastatic head and neck squamous cell, hepatocellular, melanoma or renal cell carcinoma were enrolled in the trial. Before TCR sequencing, CD4+ T cells and CD8+ T cells were sorted from peripheral blood as separate populations.

The chain is assembled from TRBV19 and TRBJ2-7, with 11 middle bases fitting TRBD2. This TCR derives from an adult with an advanced solid tumor such as melanoma, head and neck, liver or kidney cancer. Sequencing used CD4+ or CD8+ T cells sorted from blood, obtained in a trial of the OX40 agonist ivuxolimab. The CDR3 amino acid sequence is: CASSIGSGRAYEQYF. The DNA reads as follows: TGTGCCAGTAGTATTGGTAGCGGGAGGGCCTACGAGCAGTACTTC.